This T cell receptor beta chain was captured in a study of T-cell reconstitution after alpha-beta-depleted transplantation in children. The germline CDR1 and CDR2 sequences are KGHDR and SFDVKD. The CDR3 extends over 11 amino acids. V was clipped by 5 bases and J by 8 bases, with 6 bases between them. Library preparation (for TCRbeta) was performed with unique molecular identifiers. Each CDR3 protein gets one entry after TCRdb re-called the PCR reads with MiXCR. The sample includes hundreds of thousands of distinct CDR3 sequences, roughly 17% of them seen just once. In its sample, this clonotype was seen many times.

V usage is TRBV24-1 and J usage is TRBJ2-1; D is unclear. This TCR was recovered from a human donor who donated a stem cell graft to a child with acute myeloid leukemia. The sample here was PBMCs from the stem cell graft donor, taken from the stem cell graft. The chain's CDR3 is CATSVEDEQFF. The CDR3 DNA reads TGTGCCACCAGTGTTGAAGATGAGCAGTTCTTC.